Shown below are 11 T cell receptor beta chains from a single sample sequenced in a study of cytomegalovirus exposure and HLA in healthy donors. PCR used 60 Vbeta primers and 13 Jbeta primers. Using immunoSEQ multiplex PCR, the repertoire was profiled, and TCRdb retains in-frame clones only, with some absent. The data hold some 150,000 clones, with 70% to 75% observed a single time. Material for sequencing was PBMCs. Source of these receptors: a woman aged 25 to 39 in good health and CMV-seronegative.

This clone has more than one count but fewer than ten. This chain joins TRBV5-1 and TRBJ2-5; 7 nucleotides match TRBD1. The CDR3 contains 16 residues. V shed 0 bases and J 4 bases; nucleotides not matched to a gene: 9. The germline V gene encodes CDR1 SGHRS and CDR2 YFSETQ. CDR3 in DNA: TGCGCCAGCAGCTTGGCGGAGACAGGGTTTATAGAGACCCAGTACTTC. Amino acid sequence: CASSLAETGFIETQYF. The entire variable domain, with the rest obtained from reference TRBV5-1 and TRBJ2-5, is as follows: KAGVTQTPRYLIKTRGQQVTLSCSPISGHRSVSWYQQTPGQGLQFLFEYFSETQRNKGNFPGRFSGRQFSNSRSEMNVSTLELGDSALYLCASSLAETGFIETQYFGPGTRLLVL.

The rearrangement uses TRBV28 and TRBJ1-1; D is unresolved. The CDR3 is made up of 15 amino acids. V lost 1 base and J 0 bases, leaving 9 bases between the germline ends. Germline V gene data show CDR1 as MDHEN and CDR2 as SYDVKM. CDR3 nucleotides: TGTGCCAGCAGTTTATCCCAACTAATGAACACTGAAGCTTTCTTT. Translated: CASSLSQLMNTEAFF.

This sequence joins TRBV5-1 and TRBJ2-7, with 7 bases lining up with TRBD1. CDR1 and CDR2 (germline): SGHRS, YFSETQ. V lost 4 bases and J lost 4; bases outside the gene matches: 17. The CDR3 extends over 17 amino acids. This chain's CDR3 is CASSPFSPGQPLYEQYF. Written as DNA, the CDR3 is TGCGCCAGCAGCCCATTTTCCCCGGGACAGCCACTTTACGAGCAGTACTTC.

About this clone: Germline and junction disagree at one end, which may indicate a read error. CDR3: CAWSVPGGLAGVF. The CDR3 bases are TGTGCCTGGAGTGTACCTGGTGGACTAGCGGGAGTCTTC. The chain joins TRBV30 to TRBJ2-1; 13 nucleotides agree with TRBD2. The CDR3 length is 13 residues. The germline V gene encodes CDR1 GTSNPN and CDR2 SVGIG (reference sequence).

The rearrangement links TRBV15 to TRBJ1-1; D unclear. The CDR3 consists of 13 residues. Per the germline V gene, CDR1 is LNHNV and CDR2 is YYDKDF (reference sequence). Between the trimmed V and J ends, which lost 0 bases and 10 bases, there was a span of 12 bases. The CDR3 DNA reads TGTGCCACCAGCAGAGATTATACATGTGGAGCTTTCTTT. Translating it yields CATSRDYTCGAFF.

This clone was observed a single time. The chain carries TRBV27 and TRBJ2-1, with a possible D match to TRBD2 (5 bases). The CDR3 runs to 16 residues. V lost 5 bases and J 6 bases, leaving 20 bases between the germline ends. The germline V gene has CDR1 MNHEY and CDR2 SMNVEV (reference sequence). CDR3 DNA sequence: TGTGCCAGCAGTCCCCTTGGACGGGGTGTGAGCAATGAGCAGTTCTTC. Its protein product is CASSPLGRGVSNEQFF.

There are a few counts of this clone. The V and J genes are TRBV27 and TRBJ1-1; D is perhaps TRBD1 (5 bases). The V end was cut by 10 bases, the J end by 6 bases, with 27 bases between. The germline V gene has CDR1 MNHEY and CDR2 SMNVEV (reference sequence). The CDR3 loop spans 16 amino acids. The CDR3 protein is CAILPPFRGLGAEAFF. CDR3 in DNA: TGTGCCATCCTACCCCCATTTCGGGGGTTGGGCGCTGAAGCTTTCTTT.

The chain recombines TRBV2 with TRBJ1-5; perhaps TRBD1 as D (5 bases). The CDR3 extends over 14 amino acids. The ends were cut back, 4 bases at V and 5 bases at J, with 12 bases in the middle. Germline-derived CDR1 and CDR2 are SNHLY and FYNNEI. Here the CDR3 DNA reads TGTGCCAGCAGTGGGGAGGACATCTATCAGCCCCAGCATTTT. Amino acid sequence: CASSGEDIYQPQHF.

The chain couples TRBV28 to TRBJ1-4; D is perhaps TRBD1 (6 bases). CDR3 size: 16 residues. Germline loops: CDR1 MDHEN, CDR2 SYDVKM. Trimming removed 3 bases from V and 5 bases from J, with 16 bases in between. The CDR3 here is CASSFFQTGINEKLFF. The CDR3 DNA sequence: TGTGCCAGCAGTTTTTTCCAGACAGGAATAAATGAAAAACTGTTTTTT. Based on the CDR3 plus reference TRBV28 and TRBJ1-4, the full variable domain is DVKVTQSSRYLVKRTGEKVFLECVQDMDHENMFWYRQDPGLGLRLIYFSYDVKMKEKGDIPEGYSVSREKKERFSLILESASTNQTSMYLCASSFFQTGINEKLFFGSGTQLSVL.

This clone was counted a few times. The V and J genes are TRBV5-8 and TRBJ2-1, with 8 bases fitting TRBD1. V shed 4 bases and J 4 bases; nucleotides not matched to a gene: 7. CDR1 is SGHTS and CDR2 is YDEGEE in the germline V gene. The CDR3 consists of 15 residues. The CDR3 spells CASSPGQGGYNEQFF. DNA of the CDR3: TGTGCCAGCAGCCCTGGACAGGGTGGGTACAATGAGCAGTTCTTC.

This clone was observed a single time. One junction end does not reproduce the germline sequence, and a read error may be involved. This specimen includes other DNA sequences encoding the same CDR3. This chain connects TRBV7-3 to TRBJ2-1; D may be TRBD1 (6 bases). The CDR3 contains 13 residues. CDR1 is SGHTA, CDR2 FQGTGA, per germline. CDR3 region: CASSFQGIDEQFF. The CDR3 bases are TGTGCCAGTAGCTTCCAGGGGATCGATGAGCAGTTCTTC.